These 11 T cell receptor beta chains were all obtained from the same sample, sequenced in a study of tumour-infiltrating T cells in Burkitt lymphoma (TCRdb year 2020). The library was generated by the immunoSEQ multiplex PCR assay. TCRdb limited this immuneACCESS table to in-frame rearrangements with V and J called. A share of clones is missing; checked studies link under half to unresolved V genes, and the rest is unexplained. Present in this sample are thousands of clones, about 13% of which were seen just once. Approximately 25% of the sample is held by the ten biggest clonotypes. The sequencing sample was made of tumor tissue. These receptors were taken from a human donor with Burkitt lymphoma.

This clone was observed a handful of times. The CDR3 sequence: CASSPGRGSIYNEQFF. The CDR3 DNA follows: TGTGCCAGCAGCCCTGGTAGGGGAAGCATCTACAATGAGCAGTTCTTC. The rearrangement links TRBV7-3 to TRBJ2-1; possibly TRBD1 for D (5 bases). CDR3 length equals 16 residues. Germline CDR1 SGHTA, CDR2 FQGTGA. V was trimmed by 5 bases and J by 3 bases, leaving 17 bases between them.

This rearrangement joins TRBV28 to TRBJ2-7; D remains unclear. The CDR3 consists of 14 residues. Per the germline V gene, CDR1 is MDHEN and CDR2 is SYDVKM. With 2 bases removed from V and 5 bases from J, the gap between germline ends came to 13 bases. The CDR3 region has the DNA TGTGCCAGCAGTTTAGTGCTAACGGTCCACGAGCAGTACTTC. Translation: CASSLVLTVHEQYF.

In this sample, this clone turned up a few times. V gene TRBV27 combines with J gene TRBJ1-1; 8 bases fit TRBD1. J gave up 6 bases and V 2 bases, and 5 bases lay outside the gene matches. The CDR3 is 14 residues long. Per the germline V gene, CDR1 is MNHEY and CDR2 is SMNVEV (reference sequence). CDR3 sequence reads: CASSLGGDRSEAFF. The CDR3 DNA is TGTGCCAGCAGTTTAGGGGGGGACAGGTCTGAAGCTTTCTTT.

V gene TRBV28 combines with J gene TRBJ1-1; D is uncertain. CDR3 length: 17 amino acids. CDR1 and CDR2 (germline): MDHEN, SYDVKM. V was trimmed by 3 bases and J by 0 bases, leaving 17 bases between them. The CDR3 reads CASSFRQTWAMNTEAFF. The CDR3 DNA reads TGTGCCAGCAGTTTCAGGCAGACCTGGGCCATGAACACTGAAGCTTTCTTT.

This clone was seen a few times. V usage is TRBV7-3 and J usage is TRBJ1-2, with 7 nucleotides matching TRBD1. The CDR3 runs 13 residues. Per germline, CDR1 SGHTA and CDR2 FQGTGA. Germline trimming cut 5 bases from V and 5 bases from J; bases unmatched to any gene: 5. The CDR3 reads CASSQGVGYGYTF. In DNA form, the CDR3 reads TGTGCCAGCAGCCAGGGGGTAGGGTATGGCTACACCTTC.

This rearrangement joins TRBV30 to TRBJ2-2; 7 nucleotides align to TRBD1. Germline V gene lookup returns CDR1 GTSNPN and CDR2 SVGIG (reference sequence). Losses at the gene ends were 3 bases for V and 5 bases for J; bases not matched to a gene: 6. The CDR3 runs 14 residues. CDR3 sequence (DNA): TGTGCCTGGAGGAGGGACAGACTAACCGGGGAGCTGTTTTTT. It encodes CAWRRDRLTGELFF.

J is TRBJ1-2 and V is TRBV29-1; D ambiguous. V was pared by 8 bases and J by 4 bases, with 11 bases between. The germline V gene has CDR1 SQVTM and CDR2 ANQGSEA. This CDR3 has 11 amino acids. The CDR3 is CSSGGIYGYTF. In DNA, the CDR3 is TGCAGCTCGGGTGGGATCTATGGCTACACCTTC.

The chain joins TRBV5-6 to TRBJ2-5; D may be TRBD2 (5 bases). Germline CDR1 and CDR2: SGHDT and YYEEEE. Trimming removed 0 bases from V and 5 bases from J, with 11 bases in between. The CDR3 totals 14 residues. The CDR3 sequence is CASSLAGIGETQYF. The CDR3 DNA reads as TGTGCCAGCAGCTTGGCGGGGATTGGGGAGACCCAGTACTTC.

This clone was counted a few times. The chain has TRBV11-2 and TRBJ2-1; D not resolved. Trimming shortened V by 0 bases and J by 12 bases, and 12 bases separated the two germline ends. The CDR3 length is 13 residues. Germline V gene sequence: CDR1 SGHAT, CDR2 FQNNGV. For the CDR3, the DNA is TGTGCCAGCAGCTTAGATCAAAGGGATTCGCAGTTCTTC. Protein: CASSLDQRDSQFF.

In DNA, the CDR3 is TGTGCCAGCAGTGTCACGCCGGGGGGATGGTGGAATGAGCAGTTCTTC. Translated: CASSVTPGGWWNEQFF. The chain uses TRBV28 and TRBJ2-1; 7 bases align to TRBD2. V shed 5 bases and J 7 bases; nucleotides not matched to a gene: 14. Germline CDR1 MDHEN, CDR2 SYDVKM. CDR3 size: 16 residues. The entire variable domain, with the rest obtained from reference TRBV28 and TRBJ2-1, is as follows: DVKVTQSSRYLVKRTGEKVFLECVQDMDHENMFWYRQDPGLGLRLIYFSYDVKMKEKGDIPEGYSVSREKKERFSLILESASTNQTSMYLCASSVTPGGWWNEQFFGPGTRLTVL.

This clone has only a few counts. At one end, the junction sequence differs from germline, possibly due to a read error. V and J are TRBV15 and TRBJ1-4, with a tentative D call TRBD1 (5 bases). Germline V gene sequence: CDR1 LNHNV, CDR2 YYDKDF (reference sequence). The length of the CDR3 is 12 residues. The CDR3 here is CATSRRSGTLIF. The CDR3 DNA sequence: TGTGCCACCAGCAGAAGATCCGGGACTCTGATCTTT.